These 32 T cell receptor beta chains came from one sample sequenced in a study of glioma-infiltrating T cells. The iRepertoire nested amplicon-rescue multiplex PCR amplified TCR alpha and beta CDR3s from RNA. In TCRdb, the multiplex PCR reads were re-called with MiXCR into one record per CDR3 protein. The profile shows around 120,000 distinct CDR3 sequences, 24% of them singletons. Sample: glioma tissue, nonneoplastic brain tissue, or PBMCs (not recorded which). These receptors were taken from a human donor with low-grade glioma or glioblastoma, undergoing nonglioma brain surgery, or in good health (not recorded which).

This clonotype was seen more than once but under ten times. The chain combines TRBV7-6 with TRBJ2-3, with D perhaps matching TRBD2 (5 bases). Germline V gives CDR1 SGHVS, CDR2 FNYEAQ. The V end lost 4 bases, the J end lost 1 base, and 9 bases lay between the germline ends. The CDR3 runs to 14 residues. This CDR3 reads CASSSGLGTDTQYF. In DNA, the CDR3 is TGTGCCAGCAGCTCCGGACTGGGCACAGATACGCAGTATTTT.

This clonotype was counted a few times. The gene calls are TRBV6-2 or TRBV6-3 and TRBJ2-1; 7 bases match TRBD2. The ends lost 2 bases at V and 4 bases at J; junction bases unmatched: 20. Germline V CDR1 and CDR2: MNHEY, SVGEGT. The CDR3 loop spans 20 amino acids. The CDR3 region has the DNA TGTGCCAGCAGTTACCCTCAACATGAGCTCGGGACTATATCTTACAATGAGCAGTTCTTC. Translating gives CASSYPQHELGTISYNEQFF.

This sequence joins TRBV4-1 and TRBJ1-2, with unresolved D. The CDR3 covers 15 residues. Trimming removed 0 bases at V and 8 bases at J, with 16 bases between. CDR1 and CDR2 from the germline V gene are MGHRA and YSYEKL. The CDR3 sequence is CASSQEGSGLWGYTF. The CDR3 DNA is TGCGCCAGCAGCCAAGAGGGCTCAGGTCTGTGGGGCTACACCTTC.

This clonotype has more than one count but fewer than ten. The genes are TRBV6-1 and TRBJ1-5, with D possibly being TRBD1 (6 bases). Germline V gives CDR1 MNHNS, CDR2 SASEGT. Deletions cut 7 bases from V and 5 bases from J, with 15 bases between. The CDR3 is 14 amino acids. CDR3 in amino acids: CASKGGGGDQPQHF. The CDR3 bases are TGTGCCAGCAAGGGGGGCGGCGGGGATCAGCCCCAGCATTTT.

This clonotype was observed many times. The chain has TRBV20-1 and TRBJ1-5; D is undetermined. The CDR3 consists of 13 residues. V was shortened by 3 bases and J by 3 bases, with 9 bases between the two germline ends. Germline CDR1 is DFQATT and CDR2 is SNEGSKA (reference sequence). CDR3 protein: CSASMADNQPQHF. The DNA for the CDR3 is TGCAGTGCTAGTATGGCAGACAATCAGCCCCAGCATTTT.

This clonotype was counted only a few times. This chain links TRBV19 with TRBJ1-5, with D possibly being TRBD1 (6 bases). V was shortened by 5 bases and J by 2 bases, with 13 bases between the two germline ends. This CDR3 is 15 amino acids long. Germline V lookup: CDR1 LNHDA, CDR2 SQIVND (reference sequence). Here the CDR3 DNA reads TGTGCCAGTAGTGAAGGACAGACCCGCAATCAGCCCCAGCATTTT. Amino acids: CASSEGQTRNQPQHF.

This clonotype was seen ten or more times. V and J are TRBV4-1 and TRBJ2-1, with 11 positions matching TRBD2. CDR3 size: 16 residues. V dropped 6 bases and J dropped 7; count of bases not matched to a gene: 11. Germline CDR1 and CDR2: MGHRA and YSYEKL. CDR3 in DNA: TGCGCCAGCAGTCCCCTTCCGGGACTAGCGGCTAATGAGCAGTTCTTC. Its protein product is CASSPLPGLAANEQFF.

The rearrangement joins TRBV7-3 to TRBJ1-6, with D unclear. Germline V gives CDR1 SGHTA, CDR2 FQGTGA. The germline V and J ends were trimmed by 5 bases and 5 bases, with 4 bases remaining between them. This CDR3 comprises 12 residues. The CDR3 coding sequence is TGTGCCAGCAGCATAAATAATTCACCCCTCCACTTT. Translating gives CASSINNSPLHF.

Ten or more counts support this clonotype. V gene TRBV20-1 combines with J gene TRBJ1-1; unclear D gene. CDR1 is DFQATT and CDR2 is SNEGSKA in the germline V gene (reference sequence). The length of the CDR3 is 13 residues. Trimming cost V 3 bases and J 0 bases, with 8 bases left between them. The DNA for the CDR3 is TGCAGTGCTAGGCACAGACTGAACACTGAAGCTTTCTTT. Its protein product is CSARHRLNTEAFF.

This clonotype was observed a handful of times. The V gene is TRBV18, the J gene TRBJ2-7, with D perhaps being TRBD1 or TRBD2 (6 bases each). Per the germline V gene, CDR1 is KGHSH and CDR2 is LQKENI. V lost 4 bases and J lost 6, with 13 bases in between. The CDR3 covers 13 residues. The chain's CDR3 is CASSLIEGGEQYV. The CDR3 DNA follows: TGTGCCAGCTCACTAATCGAGGGGGGCGAGCAGTACGTC.

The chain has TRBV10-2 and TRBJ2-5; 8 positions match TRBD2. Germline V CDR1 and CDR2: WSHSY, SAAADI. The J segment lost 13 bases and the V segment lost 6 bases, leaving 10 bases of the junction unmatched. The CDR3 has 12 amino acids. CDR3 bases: TGCGCCAGCAGCGCGGGGGGTTCGGCCCTGTACTTC. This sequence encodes CASSAGGSALYF.

The CDR3 bases are TGTGCCAGTAGTTATGTCACAGATACGCAGTATTTT. Protein product: CASSYVTDTQYF. The chain recombines TRBV19 with TRBJ2-3; no clear D. Between the trimmed V and J ends, which lost 5 bases and 2 bases, there was a span of 5 bases. CDR1 is LNHDA and CDR2 is SQIVND in the germline V gene (reference sequence). This CDR3 contains 12 residues. The variable domain in full, with the rest retrieved from reference TRBV19 and TRBJ2-3, is DGGITQSPKYLFRKEGQNVTLSCEQNLNHDAMYWYRQDPGQGLRLIYYSQIVNDFQKGDIAEGYSVSREKKESFPLTVTSAQKNPTAFYLCASSYVTDTQYFGPGTRLTVL.

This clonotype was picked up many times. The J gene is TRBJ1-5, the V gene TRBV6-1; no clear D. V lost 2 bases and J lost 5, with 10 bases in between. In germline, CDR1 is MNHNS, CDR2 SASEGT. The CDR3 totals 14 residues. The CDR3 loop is CASSESAEYQPQHF. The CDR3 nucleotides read TGTGCCAGCAGTGAATCAGCAGAATATCAGCCCCAGCATTTT.

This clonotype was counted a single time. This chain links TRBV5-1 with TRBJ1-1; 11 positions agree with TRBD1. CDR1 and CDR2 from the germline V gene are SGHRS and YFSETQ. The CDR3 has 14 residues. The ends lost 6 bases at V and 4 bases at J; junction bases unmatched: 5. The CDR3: CASTGTGGATEAFF. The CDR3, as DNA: TGCGCCAGCACCGGGACAGGGGGGGCCACTGAAGCTTTCTTT.

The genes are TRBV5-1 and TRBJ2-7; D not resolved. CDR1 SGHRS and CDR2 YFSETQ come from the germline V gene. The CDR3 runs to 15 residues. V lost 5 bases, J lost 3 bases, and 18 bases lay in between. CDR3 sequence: CASSYHPSGLYEQYV. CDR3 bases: TGCGCCAGCAGTTACCACCCCTCCGGCCTCTACGAGCAGTACGTC.

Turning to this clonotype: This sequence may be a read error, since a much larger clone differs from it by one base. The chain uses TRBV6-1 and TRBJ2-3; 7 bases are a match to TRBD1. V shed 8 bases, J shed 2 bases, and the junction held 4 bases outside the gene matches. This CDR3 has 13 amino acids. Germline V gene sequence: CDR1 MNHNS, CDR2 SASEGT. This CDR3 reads CASADRITDTQYF. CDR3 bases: TGTGCCAGCGCGGACAGGATCACAGATACGCAGTATTTT.

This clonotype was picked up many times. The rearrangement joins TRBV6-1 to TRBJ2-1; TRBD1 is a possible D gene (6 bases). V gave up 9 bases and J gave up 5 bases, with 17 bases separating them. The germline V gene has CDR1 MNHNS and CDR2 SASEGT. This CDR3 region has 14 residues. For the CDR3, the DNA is TGTGCCAGTAAGGGGGATCCGGTGGACAATGAGCAGTTCTTC. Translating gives CASKGDPVDNEQFF.

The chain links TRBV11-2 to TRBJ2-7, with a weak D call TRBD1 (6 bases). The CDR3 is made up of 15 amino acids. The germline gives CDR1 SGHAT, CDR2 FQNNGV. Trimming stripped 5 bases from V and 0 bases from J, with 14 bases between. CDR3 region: CASSRDRPSSYEQYV. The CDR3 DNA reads TGTGCCAGCAGCCGCGACAGGCCAAGCTCCTACGAGCAGTACGTC.

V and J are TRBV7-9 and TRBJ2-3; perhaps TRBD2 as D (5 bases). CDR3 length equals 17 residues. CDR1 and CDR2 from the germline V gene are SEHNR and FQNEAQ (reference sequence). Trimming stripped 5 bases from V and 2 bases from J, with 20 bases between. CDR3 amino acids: CASSPGRSSGFTDTQYF. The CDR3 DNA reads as TGTGCCAGCAGCCCCGGACGGAGTTCGGGATTCACAGATACGCAGTATTTT.

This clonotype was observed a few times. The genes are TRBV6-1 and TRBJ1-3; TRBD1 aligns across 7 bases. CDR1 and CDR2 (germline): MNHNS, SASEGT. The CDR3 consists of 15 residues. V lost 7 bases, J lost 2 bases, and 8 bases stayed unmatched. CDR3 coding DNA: TGTGCCAGCACCAACAACAGGGGAGCTGGAAACACCATATATTTT. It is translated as CASTNNRGAGNTIYF.

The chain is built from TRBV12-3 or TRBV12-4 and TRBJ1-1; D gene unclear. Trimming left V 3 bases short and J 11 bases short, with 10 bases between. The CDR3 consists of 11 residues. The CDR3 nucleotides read TGTGCCAGCAGTTTTGCTGTGAATGCTTTCTTT. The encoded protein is CASSFAVNAFF.

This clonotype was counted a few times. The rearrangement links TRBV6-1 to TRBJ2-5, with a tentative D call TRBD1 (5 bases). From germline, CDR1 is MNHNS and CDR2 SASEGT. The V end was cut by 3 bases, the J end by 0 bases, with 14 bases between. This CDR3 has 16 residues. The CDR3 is CASSERPGKYQETQYF. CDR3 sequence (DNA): TGTGCCAGCAGTGAGAGGCCAGGGAAGTACCAAGAGACCCAGTACTTC.

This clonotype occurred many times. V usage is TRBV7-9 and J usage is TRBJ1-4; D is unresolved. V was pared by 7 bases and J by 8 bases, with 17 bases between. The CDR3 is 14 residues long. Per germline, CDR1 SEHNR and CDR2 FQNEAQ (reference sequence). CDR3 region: CASTRYPSREKLFF. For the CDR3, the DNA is TGTGCCAGCACCCGTTATCCATCTAGGGAAAAACTGTTTTTT.

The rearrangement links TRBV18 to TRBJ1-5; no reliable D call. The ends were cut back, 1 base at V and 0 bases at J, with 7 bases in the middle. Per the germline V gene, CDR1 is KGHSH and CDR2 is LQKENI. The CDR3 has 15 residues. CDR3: CASSPQGNSNQPQHF. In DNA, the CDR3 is TGTGCCAGCTCACCACAGGGAAATAGCAATCAGCCCCAGCATTTT.

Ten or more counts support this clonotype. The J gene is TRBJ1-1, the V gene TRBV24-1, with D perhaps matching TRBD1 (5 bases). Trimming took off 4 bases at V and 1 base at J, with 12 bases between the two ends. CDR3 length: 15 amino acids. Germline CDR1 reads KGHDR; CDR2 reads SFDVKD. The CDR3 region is CATSDPTASNTEAFF. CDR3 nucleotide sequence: TGTGCCACCAGTGACCCGACAGCCTCGAACACTGAAGCTTTCTTT.

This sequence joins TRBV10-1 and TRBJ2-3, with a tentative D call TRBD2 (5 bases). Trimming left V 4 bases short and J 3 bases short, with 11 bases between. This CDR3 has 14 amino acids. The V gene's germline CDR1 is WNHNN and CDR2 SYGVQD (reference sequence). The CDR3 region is CASSGLSGTDTQYF. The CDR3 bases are TGCGCCAGCAGTGGATTGTCGGGGACAGATACGCAGTATTTT.

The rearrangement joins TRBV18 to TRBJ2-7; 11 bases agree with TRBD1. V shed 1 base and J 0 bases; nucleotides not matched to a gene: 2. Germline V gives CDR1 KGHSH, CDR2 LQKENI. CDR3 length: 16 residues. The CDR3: CASSPLGTGGSYEQYV. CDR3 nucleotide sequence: TGTGCCAGCTCACCACTTGGGACAGGGGGCTCCTACGAGCAGTACGTC.

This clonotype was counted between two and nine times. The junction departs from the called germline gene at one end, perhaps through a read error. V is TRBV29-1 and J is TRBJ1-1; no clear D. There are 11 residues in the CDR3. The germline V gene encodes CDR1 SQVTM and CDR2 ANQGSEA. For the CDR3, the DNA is TGTAGCGTTGAGTTGGCGACTGAAGCTTTCTTT. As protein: CSVELATEAFF.

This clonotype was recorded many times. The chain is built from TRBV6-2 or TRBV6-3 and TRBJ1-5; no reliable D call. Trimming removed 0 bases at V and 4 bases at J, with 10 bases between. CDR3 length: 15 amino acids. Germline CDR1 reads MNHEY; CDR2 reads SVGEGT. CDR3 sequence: CASSYSGRANQPQHF. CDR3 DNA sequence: TGTGCCAGCAGTTACTCAGGTCGGGCGAATCAGCCCCAGCATTTT.

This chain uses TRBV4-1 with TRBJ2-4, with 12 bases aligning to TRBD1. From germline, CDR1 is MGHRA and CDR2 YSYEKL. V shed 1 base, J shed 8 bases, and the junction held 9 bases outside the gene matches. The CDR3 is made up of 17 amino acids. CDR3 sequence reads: CASSQVVGTGGQDIQYF. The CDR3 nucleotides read TGCGCCAGCAGCCAAGTTGTGGGGACAGGGGGCCAAGACATTCAGTACTTC.

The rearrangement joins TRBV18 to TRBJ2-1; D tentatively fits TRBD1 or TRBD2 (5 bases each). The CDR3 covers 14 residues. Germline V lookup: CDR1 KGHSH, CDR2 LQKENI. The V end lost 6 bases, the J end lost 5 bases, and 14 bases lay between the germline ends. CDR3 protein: CASSTVGRDNEQFF. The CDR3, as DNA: TGTGCCAGCTCCACCGTGGGGCGGGACAATGAGCAGTTCTTC.

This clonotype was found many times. The CDR3 DNA is TGCAGTGCTAGCCCGACAGATAGTACCTACAATGAGCAGTTCTTC. Translating gives CSASPTDSTYNEQFF. The genes are TRBV20-1 and TRBJ2-1, with D tentatively TRBD1 (5 bases). Germline V lookup: CDR1 DFQATT, CDR2 SNEGSKA (reference sequence). Trimming pared 3 bases from V and 2 bases from J, leaving 14 bases between. The CDR3 has 15 amino acids.